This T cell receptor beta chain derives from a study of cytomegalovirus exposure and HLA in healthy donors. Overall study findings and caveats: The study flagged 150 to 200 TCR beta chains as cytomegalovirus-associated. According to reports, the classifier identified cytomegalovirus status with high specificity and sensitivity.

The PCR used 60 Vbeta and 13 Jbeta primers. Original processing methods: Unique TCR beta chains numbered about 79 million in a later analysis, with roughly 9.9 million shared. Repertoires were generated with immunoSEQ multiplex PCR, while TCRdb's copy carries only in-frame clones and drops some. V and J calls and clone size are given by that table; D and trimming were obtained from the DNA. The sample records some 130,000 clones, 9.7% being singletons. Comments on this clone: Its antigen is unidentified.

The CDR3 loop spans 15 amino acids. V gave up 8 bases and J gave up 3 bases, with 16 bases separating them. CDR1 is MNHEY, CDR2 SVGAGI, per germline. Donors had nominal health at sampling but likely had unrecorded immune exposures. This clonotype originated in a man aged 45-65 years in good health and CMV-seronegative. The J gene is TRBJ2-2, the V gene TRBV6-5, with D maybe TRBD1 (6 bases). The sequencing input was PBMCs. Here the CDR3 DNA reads TGTGCCAGCGGGGGCGACCGTACGCACACCGGGGAGCTGTTTTTT. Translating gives CASGGDRTHTGELFF.